Each of the 3 T cell receptor beta chains below was sequenced from the same sample in a study of beta chain features in type 1 diabetes. Expressed TCRB transcripts got sequenced, as all isolated RNA was reverse transcribed. Assay: immunoSEQ multiplex PCR; the TCRdb copy retains only in-frame clones and omits some. Here the sample spans roughly 380,000 clones, about 20% being singletons. Source material: naive CD4+ T cells from blood. Every receptor here comes from a woman aged 18-30 years in good health.

The chain combines TRBV2 with TRBJ1-4, with D perhaps TRBD1 (6 bases). The CDR3 loop spans 13 amino acids. V was trimmed by 6 bases and J by 7 bases, leaving 12 bases between them. The germline gives CDR1 SNHLY, CDR2 FYNNEI. CDR3 nucleotide sequence: TGTGCCAGCAGGGACAGATCGACTGAAAAACTGTTTTTT. Translating it yields CASRDRSTEKLFF.

This clone was counted between two and nine times. The rearrangement joins TRBV5-1 to TRBJ2-7; 10 nucleotides align to TRBD1. Trimming took 3 bases from V and 2 from J; bases not matched to a gene: 5. The CDR3 is 15 amino acids. The germline V gene has CDR1 SGHRS and CDR2 YFSETQ. Here the CDR3 DNA reads TGCGCCAGCAGCTCCTGGGACAGGGGCACCTACGAGCAGTACTTC. Amino acids: CASSSWDRGTYEQYF.

This clone was seen only a few times. The chain couples TRBV7-3 to TRBJ2-1, with D perhaps TRBD1 (5 bases). This CDR3 region has 14 residues. Germline assignment: CDR1 SGHTA and CDR2 FQGTGA. V was clipped by 4 bases and J by 7 bases, with 14 bases between them. The CDR3 loop reads CASSWGGGGNEQFF. CDR3 sequence (DNA): TGTGCCAGCAGCTGGGGCGGCGGTGGGAATGAGCAGTTCTTC.